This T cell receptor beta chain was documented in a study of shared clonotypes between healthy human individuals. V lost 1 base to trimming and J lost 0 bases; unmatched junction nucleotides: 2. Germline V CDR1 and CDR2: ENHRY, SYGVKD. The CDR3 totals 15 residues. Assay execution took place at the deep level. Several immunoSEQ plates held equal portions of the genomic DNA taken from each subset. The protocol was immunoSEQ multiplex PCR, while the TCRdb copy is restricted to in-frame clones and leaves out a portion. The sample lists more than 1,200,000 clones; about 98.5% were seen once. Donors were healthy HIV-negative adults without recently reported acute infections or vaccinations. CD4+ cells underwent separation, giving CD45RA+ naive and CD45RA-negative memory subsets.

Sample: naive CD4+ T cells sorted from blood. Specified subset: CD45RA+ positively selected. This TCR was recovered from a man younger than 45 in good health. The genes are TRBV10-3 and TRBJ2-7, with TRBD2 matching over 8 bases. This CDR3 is CAISELAGSSYEQYF. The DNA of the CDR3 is TGTGCCATCAGTGAGTTAGCGGGAAGCTCCTACGAGCAGTACTTC.